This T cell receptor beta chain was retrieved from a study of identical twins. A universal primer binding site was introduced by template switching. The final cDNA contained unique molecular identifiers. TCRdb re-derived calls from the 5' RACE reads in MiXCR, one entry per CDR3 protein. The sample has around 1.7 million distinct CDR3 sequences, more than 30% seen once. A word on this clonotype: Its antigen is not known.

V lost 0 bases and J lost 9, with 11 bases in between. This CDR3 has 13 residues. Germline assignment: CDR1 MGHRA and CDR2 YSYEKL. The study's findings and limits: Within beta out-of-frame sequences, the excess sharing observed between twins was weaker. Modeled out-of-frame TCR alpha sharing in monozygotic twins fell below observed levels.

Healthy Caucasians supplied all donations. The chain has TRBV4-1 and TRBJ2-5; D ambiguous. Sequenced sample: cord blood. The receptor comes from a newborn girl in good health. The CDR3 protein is CASSQEAHRPQYF. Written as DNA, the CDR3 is TGCGCCAGCAGCCAAGAAGCGCATAGGCCCCAGTACTTC.